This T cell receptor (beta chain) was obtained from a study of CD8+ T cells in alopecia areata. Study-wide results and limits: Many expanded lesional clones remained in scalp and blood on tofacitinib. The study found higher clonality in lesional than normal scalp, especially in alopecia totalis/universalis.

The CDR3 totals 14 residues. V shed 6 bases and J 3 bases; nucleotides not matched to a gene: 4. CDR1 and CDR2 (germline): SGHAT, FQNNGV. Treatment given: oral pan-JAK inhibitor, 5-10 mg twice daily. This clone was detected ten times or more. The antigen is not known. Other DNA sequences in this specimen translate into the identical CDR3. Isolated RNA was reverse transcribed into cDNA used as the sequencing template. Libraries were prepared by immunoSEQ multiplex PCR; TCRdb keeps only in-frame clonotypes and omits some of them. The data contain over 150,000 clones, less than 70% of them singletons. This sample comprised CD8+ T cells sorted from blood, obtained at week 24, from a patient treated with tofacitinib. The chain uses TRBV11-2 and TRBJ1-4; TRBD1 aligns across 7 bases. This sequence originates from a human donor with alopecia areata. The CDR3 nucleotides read TGTGCCAGCAGTTCCGGACAGGCTAATGAAAAACTGTTTTTT. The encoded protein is CASSSGQANEKLFF. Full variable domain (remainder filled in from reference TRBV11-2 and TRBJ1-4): EAGVAQSPRYKIIEKRQSVAFWCNPISGHATLYWYQQILGQGPKLLIQFQNNGVVDDSQLPKDRFSAERLKGVDSTLKIQPAKLEDSAVYLCASSSGQANEKLFFGSGTQLSVL.